This T cell receptor (beta chain) was sequenced in a study of T cell responses to AZD1222 COVID-19 vaccine. Study observations and caveats: Among spike-specific TCRs, nearly half reportedly target unmutated variant regions. There were vaccine-associated CD4 TCRs across spike, dominant at 160-218 and 743-854. White British people made up most donors, females outnumbered males, and clonal diversity was possibly underestimated.

The repertoire was sequenced with immunoSEQ multiplex PCR; TCRdb's copy has only in-frame clones and lacks some. Of some 130,000 clones listed, 75% to 90% are singletons. As to this clone: Its antigen is still unknown.

Germline values: CDR1 MNHEY, CDR2 SVGAGI. V was pared by 0 bases and J by 4 bases, with 10 bases between. The CDR3 runs 14 residues. The V gene is TRBV6-5, the J gene TRBJ2-7, with D maybe TRBD2 (5 bases). The material was peripheral blood, obtained on day 0 of AZD1222 vaccination. This TCR was recovered from an adult in good health. Written as DNA, the CDR3 is TGTGCCAGCAGTTACTCGCTCCGGGGATACGAGCAGTACTTC. Its translation is CASSYSLRGYEQYF.